The TCR beta chain under discussion was sequenced for a study of molecular identifiers for immune sequencing clone quantification. Study observations and caveats: Underestimated sizes of highly expanded clones could result from identical TCR molecules that share a barcode.

The CDR3 length is 16 residues. V gave up 4 bases and J gave up 7 bases, with 19 bases separating them. Germline V gives CDR1 SEHNR, CDR2 FQNEAQ (reference sequence). Methods described previously, with TCR primers listed, were used for bulk TCR libraries. TCRdb re-called the PCR reads through MiXCR, storing one row per CDR3 protein. The data contain 80,000 to 130,000 distinct CDR3 sequences, approximately 40% of them singletons. Remarks on this clonotype: What it binds is not known.

The sample was naive CD8+ T cells from blood, with Jurkat cell RNA spiked in. Subset of the sample: FACS-sorted CD8+CD4-CCR7+CD45RA+ naive T cells. The chain joins TRBV7-9 to TRBJ2-2; a possible D gene is TRBD2 (5 bases). The TCR was taken from a human donor in good health. Some libraries in this study had Jurkat cell RNA spiked in. The CDR3 DNA follows: TGTGCCAGCAGCTCAAGCGTCTCAGGACGGGGCGGGGAGCTGTTTTTT. This encodes CASSSSVSGRGGELFF.